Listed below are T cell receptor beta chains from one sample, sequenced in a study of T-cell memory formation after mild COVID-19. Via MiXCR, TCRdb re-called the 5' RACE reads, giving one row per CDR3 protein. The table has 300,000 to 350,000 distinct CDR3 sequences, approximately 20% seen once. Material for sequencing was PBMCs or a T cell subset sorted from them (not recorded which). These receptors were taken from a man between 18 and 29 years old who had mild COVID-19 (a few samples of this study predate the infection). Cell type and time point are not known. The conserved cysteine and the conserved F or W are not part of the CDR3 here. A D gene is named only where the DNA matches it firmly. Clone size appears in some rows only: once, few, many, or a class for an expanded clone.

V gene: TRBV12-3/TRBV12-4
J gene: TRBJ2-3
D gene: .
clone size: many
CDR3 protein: ASSPRDNRADTQY

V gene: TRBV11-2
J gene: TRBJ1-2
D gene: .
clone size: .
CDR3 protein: ASSLGGGGGYT

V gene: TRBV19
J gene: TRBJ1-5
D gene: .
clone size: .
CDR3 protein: ASSIAPIYQPQH

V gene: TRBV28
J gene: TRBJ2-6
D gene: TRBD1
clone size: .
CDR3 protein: ASSQGQGSSGANVLT

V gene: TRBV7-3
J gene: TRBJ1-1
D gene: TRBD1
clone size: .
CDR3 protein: ASRGQGTGDEAF

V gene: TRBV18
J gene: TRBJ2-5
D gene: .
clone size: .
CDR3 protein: ASSPRILQETQY

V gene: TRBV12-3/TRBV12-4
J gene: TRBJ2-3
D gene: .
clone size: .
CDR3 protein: ASRQGWTDTQY

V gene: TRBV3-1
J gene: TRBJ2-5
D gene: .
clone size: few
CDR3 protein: ASSQGDGQETQY

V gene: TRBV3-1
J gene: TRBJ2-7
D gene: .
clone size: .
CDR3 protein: ASSQDVYEQY

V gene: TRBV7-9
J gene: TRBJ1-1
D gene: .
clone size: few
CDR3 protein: ASSHRATNTEAF

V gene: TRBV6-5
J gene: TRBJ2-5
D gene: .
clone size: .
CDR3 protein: ASSYARLGTQY

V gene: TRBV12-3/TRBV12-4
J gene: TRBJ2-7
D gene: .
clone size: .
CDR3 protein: ASSLPPNSYEQY

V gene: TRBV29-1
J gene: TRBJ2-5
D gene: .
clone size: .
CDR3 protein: SVGQGHKQETQY

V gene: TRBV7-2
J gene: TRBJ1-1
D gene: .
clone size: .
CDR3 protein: ASSPTLVNTEAF

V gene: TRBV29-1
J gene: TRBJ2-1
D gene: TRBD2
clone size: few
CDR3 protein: SASTSGDYNEQF

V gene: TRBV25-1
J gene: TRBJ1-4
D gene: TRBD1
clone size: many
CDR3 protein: ASSEQDRGKLF

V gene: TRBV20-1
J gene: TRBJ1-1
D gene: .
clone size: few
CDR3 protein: SARNFGQAF

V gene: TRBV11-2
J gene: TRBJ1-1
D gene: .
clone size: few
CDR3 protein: ASSFSGAANTEAF

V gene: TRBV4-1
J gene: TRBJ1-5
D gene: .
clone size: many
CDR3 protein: ASSVRGVSNQPQH

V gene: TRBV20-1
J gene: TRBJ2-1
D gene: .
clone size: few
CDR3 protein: SAPDYRVHNEQF

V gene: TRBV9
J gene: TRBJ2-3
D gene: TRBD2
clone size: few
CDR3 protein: ASSARDYRSTDTQY

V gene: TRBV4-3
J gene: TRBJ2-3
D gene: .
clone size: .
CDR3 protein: ASSRGGRRTDTQY

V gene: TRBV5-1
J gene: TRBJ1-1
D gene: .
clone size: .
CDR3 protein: ASSPPHGLNTEAF

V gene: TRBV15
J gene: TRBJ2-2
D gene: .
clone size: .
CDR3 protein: ATSRQGNTGELF

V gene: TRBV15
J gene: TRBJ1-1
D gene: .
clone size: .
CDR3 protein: ATSRVNTEAF

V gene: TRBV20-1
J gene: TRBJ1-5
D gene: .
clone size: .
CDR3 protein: SANQTVGLNQPQH

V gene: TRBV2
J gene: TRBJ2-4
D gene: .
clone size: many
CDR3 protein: ASGTDRNIQY

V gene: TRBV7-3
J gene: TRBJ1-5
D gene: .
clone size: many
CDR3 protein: ASSLPADRNRNQPQH

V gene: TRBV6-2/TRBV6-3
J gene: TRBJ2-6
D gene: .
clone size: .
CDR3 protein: ASSPRPGSGANVLT

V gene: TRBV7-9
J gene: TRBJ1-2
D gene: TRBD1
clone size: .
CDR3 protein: ASSITDRGWGYT

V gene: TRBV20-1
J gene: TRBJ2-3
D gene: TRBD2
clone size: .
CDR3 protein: SARDLGGGGLTDTQY

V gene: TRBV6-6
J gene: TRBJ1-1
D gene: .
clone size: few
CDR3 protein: ASRIHRADTEAF

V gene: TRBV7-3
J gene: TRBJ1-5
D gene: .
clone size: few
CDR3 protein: ASSPGRGVGQPQH

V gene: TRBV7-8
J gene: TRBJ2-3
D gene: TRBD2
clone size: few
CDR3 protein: ASSHGGGPDTQY

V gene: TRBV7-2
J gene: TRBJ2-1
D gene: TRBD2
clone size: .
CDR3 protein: ASSPRRGAGNEQF

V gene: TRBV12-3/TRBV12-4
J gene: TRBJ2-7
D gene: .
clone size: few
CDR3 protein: ASSDSDISYEQY

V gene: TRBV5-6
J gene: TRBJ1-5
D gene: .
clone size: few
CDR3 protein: ASSLGRVQPQH

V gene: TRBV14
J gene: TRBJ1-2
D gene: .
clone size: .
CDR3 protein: ASSQRRDMGYGYT

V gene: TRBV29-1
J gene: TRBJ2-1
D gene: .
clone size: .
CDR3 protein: SVETDLQF

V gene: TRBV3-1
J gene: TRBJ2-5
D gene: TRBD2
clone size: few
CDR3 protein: ASIKAGGQETQY

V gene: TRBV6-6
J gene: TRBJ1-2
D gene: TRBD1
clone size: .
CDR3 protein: ASSYEGQGMGYT

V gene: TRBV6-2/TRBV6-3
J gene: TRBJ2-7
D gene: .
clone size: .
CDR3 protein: ASSQEYSSYEQY

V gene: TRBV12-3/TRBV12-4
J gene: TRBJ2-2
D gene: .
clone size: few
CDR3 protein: ASDYTGELF

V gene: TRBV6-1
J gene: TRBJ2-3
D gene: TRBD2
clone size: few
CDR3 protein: ASTRDYQTDTQY